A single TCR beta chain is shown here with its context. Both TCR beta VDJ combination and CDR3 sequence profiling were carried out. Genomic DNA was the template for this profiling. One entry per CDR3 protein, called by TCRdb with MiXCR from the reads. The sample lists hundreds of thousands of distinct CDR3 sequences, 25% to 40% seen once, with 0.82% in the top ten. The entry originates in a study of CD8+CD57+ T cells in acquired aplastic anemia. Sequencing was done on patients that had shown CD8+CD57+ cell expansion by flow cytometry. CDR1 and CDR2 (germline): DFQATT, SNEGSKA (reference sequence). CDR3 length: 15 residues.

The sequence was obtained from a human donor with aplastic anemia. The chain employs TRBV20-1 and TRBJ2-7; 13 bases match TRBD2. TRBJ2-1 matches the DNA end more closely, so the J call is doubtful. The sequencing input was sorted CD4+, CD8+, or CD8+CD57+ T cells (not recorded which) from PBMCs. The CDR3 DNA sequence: TGCAGTGCTAGGGGAGGGACTAGCGGGATATCGCAGCAGTTCTTC. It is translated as CSARGGTSGISQQFF.